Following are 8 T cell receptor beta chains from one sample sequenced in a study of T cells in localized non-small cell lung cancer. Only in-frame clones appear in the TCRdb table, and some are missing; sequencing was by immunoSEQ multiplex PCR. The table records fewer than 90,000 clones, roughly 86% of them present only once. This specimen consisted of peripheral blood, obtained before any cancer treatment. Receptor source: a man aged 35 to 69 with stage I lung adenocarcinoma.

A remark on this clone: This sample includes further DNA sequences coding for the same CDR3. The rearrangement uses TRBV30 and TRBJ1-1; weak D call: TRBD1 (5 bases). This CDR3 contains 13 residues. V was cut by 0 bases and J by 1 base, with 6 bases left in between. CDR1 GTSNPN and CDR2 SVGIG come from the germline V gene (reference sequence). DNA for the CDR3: TGTGCCTGGAGTGTTAGGGGGAACACTGAAGCTTTCTTT. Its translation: CAWSVRGNTEAFF.

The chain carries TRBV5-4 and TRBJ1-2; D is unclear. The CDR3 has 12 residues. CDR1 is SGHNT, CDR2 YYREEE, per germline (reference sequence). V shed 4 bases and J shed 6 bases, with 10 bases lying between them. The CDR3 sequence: CASSPQSDGYTF. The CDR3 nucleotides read TGTGCCAGCAGCCCCCAGTCGGATGGCTACACCTTC.

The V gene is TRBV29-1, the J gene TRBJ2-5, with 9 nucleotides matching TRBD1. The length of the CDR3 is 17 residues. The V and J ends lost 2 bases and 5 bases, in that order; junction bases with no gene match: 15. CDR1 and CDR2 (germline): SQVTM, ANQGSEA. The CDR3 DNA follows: TGCAGCGTTGAAAACCAGGCGGGACAGGGTAGGAGGGAGACCCAGTACTTC. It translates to CSVENQAGQGRRETQYF.

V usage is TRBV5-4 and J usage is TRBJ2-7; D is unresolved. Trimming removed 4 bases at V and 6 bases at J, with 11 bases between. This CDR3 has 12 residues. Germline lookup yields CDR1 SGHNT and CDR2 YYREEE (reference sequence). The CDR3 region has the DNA TGTGCCAGCAGCCCTATTTCCGGCGAGCAGTACTTC. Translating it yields CASSPISGEQYF.

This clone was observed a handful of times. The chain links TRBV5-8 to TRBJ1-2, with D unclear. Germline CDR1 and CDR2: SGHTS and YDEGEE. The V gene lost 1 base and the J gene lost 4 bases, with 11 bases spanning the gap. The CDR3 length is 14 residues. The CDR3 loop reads CASSLREFVYGYTF. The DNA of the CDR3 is TGTGCCAGCAGCTTGCGAGAATTCGTCTATGGCTACACCTTC.

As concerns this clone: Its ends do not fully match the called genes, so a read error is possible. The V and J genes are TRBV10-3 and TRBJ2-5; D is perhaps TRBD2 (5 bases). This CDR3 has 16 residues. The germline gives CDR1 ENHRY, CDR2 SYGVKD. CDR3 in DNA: TGTGCCATCAGCGAGTCTGAAGGTGGCCCGGGGGAGACCCAGTACTTC. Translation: CAISESEGGPGETQYF.

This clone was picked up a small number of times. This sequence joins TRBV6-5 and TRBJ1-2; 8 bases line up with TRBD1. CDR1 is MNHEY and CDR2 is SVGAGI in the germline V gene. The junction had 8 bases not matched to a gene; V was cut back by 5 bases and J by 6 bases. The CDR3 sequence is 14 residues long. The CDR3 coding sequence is TGTGCCAGCAGTGCCCGGACAGGGTCAAATGGCTACACCTTC. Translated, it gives CASSARTGSNGYTF.

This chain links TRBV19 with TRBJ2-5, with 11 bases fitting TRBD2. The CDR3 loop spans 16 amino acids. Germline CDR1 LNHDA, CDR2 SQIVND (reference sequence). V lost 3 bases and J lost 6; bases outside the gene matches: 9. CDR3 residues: CASSIKGTSGQQTQYF. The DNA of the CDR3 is TGTGCCAGTAGTATCAAGGGGACTAGCGGTCAACAGACCCAGTACTTC.